This T cell receptor (beta chain) was documented in a study of technical replicates of blood from a few donors. The method was immunoSEQ multiplex PCR; TCRdb's version includes in-frame clones alone and lacks a portion of them. The table records roughly 76,000 clones, 85% to 95% of them present only once. CDR1 and CDR2 from the germline V gene are MNHEY and SVGAGI. CDR3 length equals 12 residues. V gave up 6 bases and J gave up 3 bases, with 8 bases separating them. The chain carries TRBV6-5 and TRBJ1-1, with D unclear. This clonotype originated in a human donor in good health. Input material: T cells isolated from PBMCs. The CDR3 region has the DNA TGTGCCAGCAGCCGCGAAGACACTGAAGCTTTCTTT. Its translation is CASSREDTEAFF.